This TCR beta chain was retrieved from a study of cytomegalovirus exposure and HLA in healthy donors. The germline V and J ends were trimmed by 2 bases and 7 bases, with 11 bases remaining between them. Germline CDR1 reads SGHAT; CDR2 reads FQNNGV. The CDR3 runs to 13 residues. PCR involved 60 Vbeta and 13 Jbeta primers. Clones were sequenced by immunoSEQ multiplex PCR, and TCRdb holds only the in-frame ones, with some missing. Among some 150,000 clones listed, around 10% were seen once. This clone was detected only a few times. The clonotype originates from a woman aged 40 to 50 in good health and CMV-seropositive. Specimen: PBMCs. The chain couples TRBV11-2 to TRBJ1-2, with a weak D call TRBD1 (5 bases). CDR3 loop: CASSLRQGGGYTF. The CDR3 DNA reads TGTGCCAGCAGCTTAAGGCAGGGTGGTGGCTACACCTTC.